This TCR delta chain was identified during a study of Vδ1+ human thymocytes (dated by TCRdb to the late 2010s). With regard to the full study: The study characterised mRNA-level TRG and TRD CDR3 repertoires of highly purified Vdelta1+ thymocytes from young children as a data resource. The multiplex-based CDR3 amplicon strategy had previously been validated against 5'RACE-based CDR3 amplicon generation methods.

Thymic samples were depleted of alphabeta T cells, then CD3+ TCRVdelta1+ TCRVdelta2- thymocytes were FACS-sorted. A purity of about 97% to 99.6% was achieved for sorted Vdelta1+ thymocytes. Thymic specimens were obtained from 8 paediatric patients, aged from roughly 5 days to 17 months, who were undergoing corrective cardiac surgery. The thymic tissue was dispersed, and mononuclear cells were isolated using a Histopaque-1077 density gradient. Staining used anti-TCRVdelta1 clone TS8.2, anti-TCRVdelta2 clone B6, anti-CD3 clone HIT3a and anti-TCRalphabeta clone IP26 antibodies. Only a few counts were recorded for this clone. What this receptor recognizes is not known. No qualities accompany the bases; no much larger clone lies one base away. Findings and caveats that apply to the study as a whole: Donors shared many TRG clonotypes (up to roughly 6.9x10^3), but TRD repertoires were essentially private, with at most 120 shared. In contrast to oligoclonal peripheral blood repertoires, thymic TRG and TRD repertoires appeared to be highly polyclonal with Gaussian CDR3 length distributions. Because unexpected Vdelta2 sequences could lead to misinterpretation of bulk repertoire data, the authors recommended using highly purified populations and single-cell validation. Because no clustering by age or sex was seen, donors were not stratified by age or sex in the analyses. Despite high sort purity, around 20% of thymic TRD sequences were Vdelta2 (and few Vdelta3), unlike peripheral blood Vdelta1+ controls.

Including cysteine and phenylalanine, the CDR3 has 23 amino acids. This entry keeps only the CDR3 DNA: 69 bases, framed from base 1. As encoded in the germline V gene, CDR1 is TSWWSYY while CDR2 is QGS. V ends up 0 bases short and J 0 bases short, with an unmatched junction base count of 23. RNA extraction was carried out with the RNeasy mini kit, and reverse transcription was then done using Superscript III. Multiplex PCR was used to generate CDR3 amplicons, with pooled V-gene forward primers and a constant-region reverse primer carrying Illumina adaptor overhangs. Amplicons were gel-purified, then indexed with Nextera index primers over eight extra PCR cycles and purified with AMPure XP beads. Sequencing of libraries was performed on an Illumina MiSeq using paired-end 250 bp reads, dual indexing and a roughly 19% PhiX spike-in. As for the authors' bioinformatics: FastQC was used to quality check the reads, while ea-utils fastq-join merged the TRG read pairs. IMGT/HighV-QUEST was used to annotate the sequences, only productive sequences with an unambiguous V-gene assignment were kept, and clonotypes were defined as sequences sharing an identical CDR3 sequence. For downstream analysis, VDJtools 1.1.1, tcR 2.2.3, Treemap and vegan Shannon diversity in R 3.4.4 were used. TCRdb reanalyzed the public reads with the CATT caller, and identical DNA sequences were merged afterwards. These V and J calls derive from TCRdb rather than the authors' analysis. The sample table lists around 26,000 delta-chain clones, around 32% of them with a count of one. The top ten clonotypes cover roughly 1.5% of the sample.

The receptor's source is a boy in the first two years of life who had congenital heart surgery. The V and J segments used are TRDV1 and TRDJ1; 9 bases in the middle match TRDD3. The sequencing input was Vdelta1+ gamma-delta thymocytes from the thymus. This sample's cell subset or site label indicates: FACS-sorted CD3+ TCRalphabeta- TCRVdelta1+ TCRVdelta2- thymocytes. The bases are TGTGCTCTTGGGGAACTCGGGTTTCCTACGGGTCTGCTACACTGGGGGAACACCGATAAACTCATCTTT. It translates as CALGELGFPTGLLHWGNTDKLIF.